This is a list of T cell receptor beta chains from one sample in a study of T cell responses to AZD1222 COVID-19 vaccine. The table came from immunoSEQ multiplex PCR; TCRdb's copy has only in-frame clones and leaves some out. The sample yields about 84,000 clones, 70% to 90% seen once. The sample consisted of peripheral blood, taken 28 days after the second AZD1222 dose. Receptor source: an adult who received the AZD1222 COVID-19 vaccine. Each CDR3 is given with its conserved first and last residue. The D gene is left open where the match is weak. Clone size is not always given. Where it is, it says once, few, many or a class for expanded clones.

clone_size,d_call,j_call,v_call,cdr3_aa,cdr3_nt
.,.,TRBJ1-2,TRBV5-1,CASSLATAGVHGYTF,TGCGCCAGCAGCTTGGCCACTGCAGGGGTGCATGGCTACACCTTC
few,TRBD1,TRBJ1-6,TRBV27,CASRPGGKYSPLHF,TGTGCCAGCAGGCCAGGGGGAAAGTATTCACCCCTCCACTTT
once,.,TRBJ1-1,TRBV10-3,CAIRGALLTEAFF,TGTGCCATCAGGGGGGCCCTCCTCACTGAAGCTTTCTTT
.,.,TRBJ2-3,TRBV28,CASSLWRGQADTQYF,TGTGCCAGCAGTTTGTGGCGGGGCCAAGCAGATACGCAGTATTTT
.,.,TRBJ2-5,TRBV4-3,CASSQDPGRAETQYF,TGCGCCAGCAGCCAAGATCCAGGACGGGCCGAGACCCAGTACTTC
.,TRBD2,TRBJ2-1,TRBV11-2,CASAPGRASYNEQFF,TGTGCCAGCGCACCTGGGAGGGCTTCCTACAATGAGCAGTTCTTC
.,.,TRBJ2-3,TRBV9,CASSVAVEGDTQYF,TGTGCCAGCAGCGTAGCAGTGGAGGGCGATACGCAGTATTTT
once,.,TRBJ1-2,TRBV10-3,CAISVEQPYGYTF,TGTGCCATCAGTGTAGAACAGCCCTATGGCTACACCTTC
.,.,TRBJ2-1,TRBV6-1,CASSASGRSSYNEQFF,TGTGCCAGCAGTGCCAGCGGCCGGAGCTCCTACAATGAGCAGTTCTTC
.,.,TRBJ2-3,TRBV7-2,CASSLVGFHTDTQYF,TGTGCCAGCAGCTTAGTTGGGTTTCACACAGATACGCAGTATTTT
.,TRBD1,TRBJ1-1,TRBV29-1,CSAYRGNTEAFF,TGCAGCGCGTACAGGGGGAACACTGAAGCTTTCTTT
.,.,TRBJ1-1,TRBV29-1,CSAAGDTEAFF,TGCAGCGCCGCCGGAGACACTGAAGCTTTCTTT
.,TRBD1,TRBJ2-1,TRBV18,CASSPGQENEQFF,TGTGCCAGCTCACCGGGACAGGAGAATGAGCAGTTCTTC
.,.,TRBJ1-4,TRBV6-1,CASSSGQGRGEKLFF,TGTGCCAGCAGTTCTGGGCAGGGACGGGGTGAAAAACTGTTTTTT
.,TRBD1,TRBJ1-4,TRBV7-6,CASSLNDRATNEKLFF,TGTGCCAGCAGCTTAAACGACAGGGCTACTAATGAAAAACTGTTTTTT
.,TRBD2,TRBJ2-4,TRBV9,CASSVAPGGMDIQYF,TGTGCCAGCAGCGTAGCTCCGGGGGGAATGGACATTCAGTACTTC
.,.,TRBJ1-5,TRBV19,CASTAGRLPQHF,TGTGCCAGTACTGCCGGACGTTTACCCCAGCATTTT
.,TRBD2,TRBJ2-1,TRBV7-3,CASSGGRSSYNEQFF,TGTGCCAGCAGCGGCGGGAGAAGCTCCTACAATGAGCAGTTCTTC
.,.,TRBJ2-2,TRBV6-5,CASSPGWVGSGELFF,TGTGCCAGCAGTCCCGGGTGGGTGGGTTCTGGGGAGCTGTTTTTT
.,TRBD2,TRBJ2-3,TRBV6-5,CASSYSLAGELDTQYF,TGTGCCAGCAGTTACTCGCTAGCGGGAGAGCTCGATACGCAGTATTTT
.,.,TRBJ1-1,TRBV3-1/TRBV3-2,CASSHPGSRTGGTEAFF,TGTGCCAGCAGCCACCCAGGCTCCAGAACGGGGGGAACTGAAGCTTTCTTT
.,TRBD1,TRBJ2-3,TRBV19,CASSPWTGRGDTQYF,TGTGCCAGTAGCCCTTGGACAGGGCGTGGAGATACGCAGTATTTT
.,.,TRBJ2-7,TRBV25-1,CASSPIFPYEQYF,TGTGCCAGCAGCCCTATTTTCCCCTACGAGCAGTACTTC
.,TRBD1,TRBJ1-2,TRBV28,CASSSGTGNYGYTF,TGTGCCAGCAGTTCTGGGACAGGCAACTATGGCTACACCTTC
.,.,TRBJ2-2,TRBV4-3,CASSQEVYLTGELFF,TGCGCCAGCAGCCAAGAAGTTTATCTGACCGGGGAGCTGTTTTTT
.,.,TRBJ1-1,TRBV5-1,CASKETYSEAFF,TGCGCCAGCAAAGAGACCTACTCTGAAGCTTTCTTT
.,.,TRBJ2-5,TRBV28,CASSLGPGQGDSGRRETQYF,TGTGCCAGCAGTTTGGGGCCCGGACAGGGGGATAGCGGGAGGCGGGAGACCCAGTACTTC
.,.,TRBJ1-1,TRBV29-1,CSVRRGGNTEAFF,TGCAGCGTTCGCAGGGGAGGGAACACTGAAGCTTTCTTT
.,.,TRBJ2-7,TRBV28,CASSSPGNSNEQYF,TGTGCCAGCAGTTCCCCTGGGAATTCGAACGAGCAGTACTTC
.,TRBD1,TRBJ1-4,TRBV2,CASRSTGGVREKLFF,TGTGCCAGCAGGAGTACAGGGGGCGTTCGTGAAAAACTGTTTTTT
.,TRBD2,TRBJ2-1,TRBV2,CASSEWFSGGANEQFF,TGTGCCAGCAGTGAATGGTTTAGCGGGGGGGCGAATGAGCAGTTCTTC
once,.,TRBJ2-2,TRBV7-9,CASSLDGWKLFF,TGTGCCAGCAGCCTGGACGGGTGGAAGCTGTTTTTT
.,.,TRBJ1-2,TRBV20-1,CSARAGYGYTF,TGCAGTGCTAGAGCCGGGTACGGCTACACCTTC
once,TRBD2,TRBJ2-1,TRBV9,CASGLAGMNEQFF,TGTGCCAGCGGGCTAGCGGGAATGAATGAGCAGTTCTTC
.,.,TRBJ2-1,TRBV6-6,CASILQPAVRNNEQFF,TGTGCCAGCATCTTACAGCCAGCGGTCAGAAACAATGAGCAGTTCTTC
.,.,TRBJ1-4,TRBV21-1,CASSGHRGRYSTNEKLFF,TGTGCCAGCAGCGGACACAGGGGGCGTTATTCAACTAATGAAAAACTGTTTTTT
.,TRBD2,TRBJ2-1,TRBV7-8,CASSPSGRASSYNEQFF,TGTGCCAGCAGCCCTAGCGGGAGGGCTAGCTCCTACAATGAGCAGTTCTTC
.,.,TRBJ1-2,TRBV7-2,CASSLATGLGGLDGYTF,TGTGCCAGCAGCTTAGCGACGGGTTTAGGGGGGCTCGATGGCTACACCTTC
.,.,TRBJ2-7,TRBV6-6,CASSYTTYEQYF,TGTGCCAGCAGTTACACCACCTACGAGCAGTACTTC
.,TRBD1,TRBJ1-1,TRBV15,CATGQGNTEAFF,TGTGCCACAGGACAGGGGAACACTGAAGCTTTCTTT
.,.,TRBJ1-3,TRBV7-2,CASSSRQGAYTIYF,TGTGCCAGCAGCTCCCGGCAGGGAGCGTACACCATATATTTT
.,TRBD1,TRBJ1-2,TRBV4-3,CASSWTPGQGHGYTF,TGCGCCAGCAGCTGGACTCCGGGACAGGGCCATGGCTACACCTTC
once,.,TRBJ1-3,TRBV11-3,CASSLGQTSGNTIYF,TGTGCCAGCAGCTTAGGACAGACCTCTGGAAACACCATATATTTT
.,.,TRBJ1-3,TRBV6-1,CASSEYGTSATGNTIYF,TGTGCCAGCAGTGAATACGGGACGTCGGCCACTGGAAACACCATATATTTT
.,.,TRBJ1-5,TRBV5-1,CASSLGQRNSNQPQHF,TGCGCCAGCAGCTTGGGACAGCGAAATAGCAATCAGCCCCAGCATTTT
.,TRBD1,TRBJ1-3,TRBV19,CASSIQGAGGNTIYF,TGTGCCAGTAGTATACAGGGGGCTGGCGGAAACACCATATATTTT
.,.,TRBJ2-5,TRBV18,CASSPRIQETQYF,TGTGCCAGCTCACCGCGGATCCAAGAGACCCAGTACTTC
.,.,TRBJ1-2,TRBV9,CASRVGQSHLGGYTF,TGTGCCAGCAGGGTAGGGCAGTCACACCTAGGTGGCTACACCTTC
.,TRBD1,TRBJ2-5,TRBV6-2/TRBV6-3,CASSSRTGTQDQYF,TGTGCCAGCAGTTCCCGGACAGGGACCCAGGACCAGTACTTC
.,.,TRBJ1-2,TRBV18,CASSPPDSRIQRF,TGTGCCAGCTCACCACCCGACAGCAGAATACAGCGCTTC
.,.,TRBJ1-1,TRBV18,CASSLSLGSGDSKIIF,TGTGCCAGCTCACTCTCCTTAGGCAGTGGCGATTCAAAGATTATTTTT
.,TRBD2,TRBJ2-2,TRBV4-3,CASSQEVSGGAAGELFF,TGCGCCAGCAGCCAAGAAGTGAGCGGGGGGGCCGCCGGGGAGCTGTTTTTT
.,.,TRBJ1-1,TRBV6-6,CASSYVGSTEAFF,TGTGCCAGCAGTTACGTGGGGAGCACTGAAGCTTTCTTT
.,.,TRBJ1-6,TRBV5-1,CASSPPRGENSPLHF,TGCGCCAGCAGCCCCCCCAGAGGGGAGAATTCACCCCTCCACTTT
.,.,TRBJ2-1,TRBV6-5,CASSYETRREQFF,TGTGCCAGCAGTTACGAGACTAGACGGGAGCAGTTCTTC
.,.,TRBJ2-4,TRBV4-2,CASSSPGRGIQYF,TGTGCCAGCAGTTCGCCGGGACGGGGCATTCAGTACTTC
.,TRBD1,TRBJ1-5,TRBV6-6,CASSPGQVNQPQHF,TGTGCCAGCAGTCCGGGACAGGTCAATCAGCCCCAGCATTTT
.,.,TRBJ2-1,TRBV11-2,CASSPTAGSNEQFF,TGTGCCAGCAGTCCAACGGCAGGCAGCAATGAGCAGTTCTTC
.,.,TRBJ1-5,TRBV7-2,CASSPGPFERQPQHF,TGTGCCAGCAGCCCAGGGCCCTTTGAGAGGCAGCCCCAGCATTTT
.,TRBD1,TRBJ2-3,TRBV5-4,CASSSQGTDTQYF,TGTGCCAGCAGCTCACAGGGGACAGATACGCAGTATTTT